These T cell receptor beta chains were read from a single sample in a study of cytomegalovirus exposure and HLA in healthy donors. Libraries were prepared by immunoSEQ multiplex PCR; TCRdb keeps only in-frame clonotypes and omits some of them. The table shows around 72,000 clones, with around 80% occurring only once. The sample consisted of PBMCs. These receptors all come from a middle-aged man in good health and CMV-seronegative. Each CDR3 is given with its conserved first and last residue. A D gene is named only where the DNA matches it firmly. Clone size, where shown, is once, few, many, or a class for clones that have expanded.

abundance,d_gene,v_gene,j_gene,CDR3nt,CDR3aa
.,TRBD2,TRBV6-6,TRBJ2-3,TGTGCCAGCAGGACACTTAGCGGGAGTTATACGCAGTATTTT,CASRTLSGSYTQYF
.,.,TRBV15,TRBJ1-5,TGTGCCACCAGCAGAGGGAGGATGGAGCAGCCCCAGCATTTT,CATSRGRMEQPQHF
.,.,TRBV27,TRBJ1-2,TGTGCCAGCAGTCCAGGCGGCAGGGTTGGCTACACCTTC,CASSPGGRVGYTF
.,.,TRBV20-1,TRBJ2-7,TGCAGTGCTAGTGGTAGCCGCGAGCAGTACTTC,CSASGSREQYF
once,.,TRBV7-8,TRBJ1-3,TGTGCCAGCAGCGTGGGTCAGGGCTCTGGAAACACCATATATTTT,CASSVGQGSGNTIYF
few,.,TRBV28,TRBJ1-1,TGTGCCAGCAGTCTAGTCCTCACTGAAGCTTTCTTT,CASSLVLTEAFF
once,.,TRBV7-2,TRBJ2-1,TGTGCCAGCAGGGCTAGCCCTAGCTCCTACAATGAGCAGTTCTTC,CASRASPSSYNEQFF
.,.,TRBV10-1,TRBJ2-7,TGCGCCAGCAGTGGTTGGGGGCAGGGAGAGCAGTACTTC,CASSGWGQGEQYF
.,TRBD2,TRBV5-1,TRBJ2-1,TGCGCCAGCAGCTTTACTAGCGGGAGGGCTTGGAATGAGCAGTTCTTC,CASSFTSGRAWNEQFF
.,TRBD2,TRBV7-9,TRBJ2-7,TGTGCCAGCGAACCTCAGGGACTAGCGGGAACCGAGCAGTACTTC,CASEPQGLAGTEQYF